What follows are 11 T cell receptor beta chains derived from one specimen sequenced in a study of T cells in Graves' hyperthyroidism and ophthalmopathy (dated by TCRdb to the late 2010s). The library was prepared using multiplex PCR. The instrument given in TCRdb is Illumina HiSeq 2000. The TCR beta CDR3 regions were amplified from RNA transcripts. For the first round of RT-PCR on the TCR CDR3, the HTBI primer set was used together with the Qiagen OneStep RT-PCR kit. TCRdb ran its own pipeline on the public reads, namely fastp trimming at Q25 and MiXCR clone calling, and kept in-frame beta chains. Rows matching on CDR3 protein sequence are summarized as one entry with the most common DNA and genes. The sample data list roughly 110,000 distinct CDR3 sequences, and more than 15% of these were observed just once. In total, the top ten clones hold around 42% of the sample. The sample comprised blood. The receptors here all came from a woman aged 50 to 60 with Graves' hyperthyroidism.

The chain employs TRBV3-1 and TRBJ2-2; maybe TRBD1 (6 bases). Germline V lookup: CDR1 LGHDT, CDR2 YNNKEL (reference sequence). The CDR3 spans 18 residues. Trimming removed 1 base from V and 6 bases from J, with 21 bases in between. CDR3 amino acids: CASSQVTFTGSVAGELFF. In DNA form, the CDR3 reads TGTGCCAGCAGCCAAGTAACGTTCACAGGGTCGGTGGCCGGGGAGCTGTTTTTT.

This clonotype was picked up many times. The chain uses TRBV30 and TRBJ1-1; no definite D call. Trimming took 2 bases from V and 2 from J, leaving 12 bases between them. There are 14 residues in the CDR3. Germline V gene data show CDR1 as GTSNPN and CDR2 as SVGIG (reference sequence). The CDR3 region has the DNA TGTGCCTGGAGTCCCGGAACTGCTAACACTGAAGCTTTCTTT. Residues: CAWSPGTANTEAFF.

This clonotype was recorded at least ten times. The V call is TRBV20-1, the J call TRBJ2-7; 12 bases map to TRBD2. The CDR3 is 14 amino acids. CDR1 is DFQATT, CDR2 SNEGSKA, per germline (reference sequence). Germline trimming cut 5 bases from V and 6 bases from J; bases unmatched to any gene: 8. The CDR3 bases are TGCAGTGCTGCCCAGACTAGCGGGAGTTTCGAGCAGTACGTC. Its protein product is CSAAQTSGSFEQYV.

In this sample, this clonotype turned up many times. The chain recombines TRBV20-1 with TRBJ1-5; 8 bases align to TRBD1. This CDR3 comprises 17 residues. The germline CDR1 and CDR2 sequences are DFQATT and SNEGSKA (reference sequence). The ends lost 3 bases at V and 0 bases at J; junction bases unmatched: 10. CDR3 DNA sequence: TGCAGTGCTAGTGCGAGCGGGACAGGACCTAGCAATCAGCCCCAGCATTTT. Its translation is CSASASGTGPSNQPQHF.

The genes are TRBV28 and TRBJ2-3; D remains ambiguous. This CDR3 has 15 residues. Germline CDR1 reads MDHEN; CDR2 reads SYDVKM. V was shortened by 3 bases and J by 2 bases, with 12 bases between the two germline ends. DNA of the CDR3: TGTGCCAGCAGTTTTCTGGATAAGTTCACAGATACGCAGTATTTT. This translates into CASSFLDKFTDTQYF.

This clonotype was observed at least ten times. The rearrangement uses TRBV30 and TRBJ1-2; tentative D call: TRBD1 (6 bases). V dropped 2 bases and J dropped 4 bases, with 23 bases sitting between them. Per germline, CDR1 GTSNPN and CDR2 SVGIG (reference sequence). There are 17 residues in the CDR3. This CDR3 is CAWSNSPWTASFYGYTF. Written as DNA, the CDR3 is TGTGCCTGGAGTAACTCACCCTGGACAGCTTCGTTCTATGGCTACACCTTC.

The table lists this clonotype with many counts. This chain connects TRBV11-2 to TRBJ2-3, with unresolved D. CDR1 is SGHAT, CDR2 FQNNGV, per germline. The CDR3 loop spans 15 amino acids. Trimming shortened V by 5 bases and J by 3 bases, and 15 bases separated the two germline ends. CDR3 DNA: TGTGCCAGCAGCCTCCTAGTACCGGGTACAGATACGCAGTATTTT. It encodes CASSLLVPGTDTQYF.

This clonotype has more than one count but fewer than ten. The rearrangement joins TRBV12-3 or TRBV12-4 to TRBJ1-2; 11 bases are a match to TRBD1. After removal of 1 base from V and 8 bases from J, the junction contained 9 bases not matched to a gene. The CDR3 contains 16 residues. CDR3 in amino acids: CASSLDYGTGGLGYTF. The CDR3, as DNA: TGTGCCAGCAGTTTAGATTATGGGACAGGGGGATTGGGCTACACCTTC.

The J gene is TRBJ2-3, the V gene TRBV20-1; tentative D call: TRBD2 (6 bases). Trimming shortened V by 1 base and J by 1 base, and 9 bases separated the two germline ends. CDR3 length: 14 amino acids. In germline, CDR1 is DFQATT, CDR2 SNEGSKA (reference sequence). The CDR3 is CSARVADGTDTQYF. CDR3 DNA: TGCAGTGCTAGAGTAGCGGACGGCACAGATACGCAGTATTTT.

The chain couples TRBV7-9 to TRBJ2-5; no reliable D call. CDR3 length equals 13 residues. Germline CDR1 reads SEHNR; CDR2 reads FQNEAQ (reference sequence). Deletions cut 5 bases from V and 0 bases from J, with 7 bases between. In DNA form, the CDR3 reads TGTGCCAGCAGCGGACCCTACCAAGAGACCCAGTACTTC. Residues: CASSGPYQETQYF.

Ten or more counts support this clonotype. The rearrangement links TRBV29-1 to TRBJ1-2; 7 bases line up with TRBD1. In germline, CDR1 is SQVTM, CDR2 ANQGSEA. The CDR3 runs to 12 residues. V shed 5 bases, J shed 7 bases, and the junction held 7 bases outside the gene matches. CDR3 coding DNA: TGCAGCGTTTTGGACAGGCTTGGTGGCTACACCTTC. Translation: CSVLDRLGGYTF.